The rows below give T cell receptor beta chains drawn from one sample of a study of T cells after yellow fever vaccination. MiXCR, run by TCRdb on the 5' RACE reads, gives a single entry per CDR3 protein. The sample has some 300,000 distinct CDR3 sequences, around 10% seen once. Sample: CD4+ T cells sorted from PBMCs, taken 45 days after the yellow fever booster vaccination. The receptors derive from a man aged 18 to 29 who received the YFV17D yellow fever vaccine. Both conserved end residues are part of each CDR3. D genes are given only for firm matches. Size tells how often a clone was seen (once, few, many) or the class of an expanded clone, and some rows leave it out.

>TRBV5-1|-|TRBD1|14|TRBJ1-6
TGCGCCAGCAGCCCCTCGACAGGGGGATCACCCCTCCACTTT
CASSPSTGGSPLHF
>TRBV7-3|few|TRBD1|13|TRBJ1-2
TGTGCCAGCAGTCGGGGACAGGCCTATGGCTACACCTTC
CASSRGQAYGYTF
>TRBV7-2|-|-|15|TRBJ1-1
TGTGCCAGCAGCTCCAGGGCTCCCCTGAACACTGAAGCTTTCTTT
CASSSRAPLNTEAFF
>TRBV3-1|-|-|15|TRBJ1-5
TGTGCCAGCAGCCAAGAAGGGAGGGGAGATCAGCCCCAGCATTTT
CASSQEGRGDQPQHF
>TRBV4-3|few|-|18|TRBJ1-2
TGCGCCAGCAGCCAAGAGGGGAAAGGGGCATTGCTTTACTATGGCTACACCTTC
CASSQEGKGALLYYGYTF
>TRBV5-1|-|TRBD2|17|TRBJ2-1
TGCGCCAGCACCCCTGCAACGGGGGGGCCGTCCTACAATGAGCAGTTCTTC
CASTPATGGPSYNEQFF
>TRBV7-8|many|-|14|TRBJ2-3
TGTGCCAGCAGTGTGGGGCCGGCCGCAGATACGCAGTATTTT
CASSVGPAADTQYF
>TRBV27|-|-|12|TRBJ1-5
TGTGCCAGCGCGTCGGGTTCTCAGCCCCAGCATTTT
CASASGSQPQHF
>TRBV5-1|few|TRBD1|14|TRBJ2-4
TGCGCCAGTACCCGGGACAGGGCGGAAAACATTCAGTACTTC
CASTRDRAENIQYF
>TRBV5-1|many|TRBD2|14|TRBJ2-5
TGCGCCAGCAGCGGGACTAGCGGCCAAGAGACCCAGTACTTC
CASSGTSGQETQYF
>TRBV20-1|-|TRBD1|15|TRBJ2-7
TGCAGTGCTAGTAGTCGGGGGACAGGGACGCAGGAGCAGTACTTC
CSASSRGTGTQEQYF
>TRBV4-3|few|-|15|TRBJ2-3
TGCGCCAGCAGCCCCCCGGGGCCTGAGTCGGATACGCAGTATTTT
CASSPPGPESDTQYF
>TRBV5-4|-|TRBD1|15|TRBJ2-1
TGTGCCAGCAGCCCGGTCCCGACAGGGCAGAATGAGCAGTTCTTC
CASSPVPTGQNEQFF
>TRBV19|many|TRBD1|12|TRBJ2-1
TGTGCCAGTAGTCTAAACAGGGGCGCCGTCTTCTTC
CASSLNRGAVFF
>TRBV7-2|-|-|12|TRBJ1-2
TGTGCCAGCAGCTTGCGGTACTATGGCTACACCTTC
CASSLRYYGYTF
>TRBV7-2|-|-|15|TRBJ2-6
TGTGCCAGCGCCAGGGGGGGCTTTGGGGCCAACGTCCTGACTTTC
CASARGGFGANVLTF
>TRBV12-3/TRBV12-4|few|-|15|TRBJ1-6
TGTGCCAGCAGTTTACTGACAGGCATTAATTCACCCCTCCACTTT
CASSLLTGINSPLHF
>TRBV16|-|-|13|TRBJ2-5
TGTGCCAGCAGCCAATTGTTGACAGAGACCCAGTACTTC
CASSQLLTETQYF
>TRBV20-1|-|-|12|TRBJ2-5
TGCAGTGCTATGGACAGACAAGAGACCCAGTACTTC
CSAMDRQETQYF
>TRBV7-9|many|-|12|TRBJ1-2
TGTGCCAGCAGCTTAAGAACAGCTGGCTACACCTTC
CASSLRTAGYTF
>TRBV11-2|many|-|12|TRBJ2-5
TGTGCCAGCAGCTTCATCAGTTCGGCCCAGTACTTC
CASSFISSAQYF
>TRBV5-1|few|-|15|TRBJ2-5
TGCGCCAGCAGCTCTCAACTAGGGAAGCAAGAGACCCAGTACTTC
CASSSQLGKQETQYF
>TRBV4-3|few|TRBD2|14|TRBJ2-1
TGCGCCAGCAGCCAAGCCCTAGCGGGCGATGAGCAGTTCTTC
CASSQALAGDEQFF
>TRBV4-2|-|-|16|TRBJ2-6
TGTGCCAGCAGCCCCCTCGGCCACTCTGGGGCCAACGTCCTGACTTTC
CASSPLGHSGANVLTF
>TRBV2|few|-|16|TRBJ2-4
TGTGCCAGCAGCGAGCCGGGGGTATGGATTCTAAACATTCAGTACTTC
CASSEPGVWILNIQYF
>TRBV28|few|TRBD1|15|TRBJ2-4
TGTGCCAGCAGTTCATATGGACAGGGGAGAAACATTCAGTACTTC
CASSSYGQGRNIQYF
>TRBV6-5|few|TRBD2|13|TRBJ2-1
TGTGCCAGCGCGGGGGGCCTGGGCAATGAGCAGTTCTTC
CASAGGLGNEQFF
>TRBV7-2|-|-|14|TRBJ2-7
TGTGCCAGCAGCTCCGAGGGGGTCCGGGGGCGGCAGTACTTC
CASSSEGVRGRQYF
>TRBV7-9|few|-|15|TRBJ1-4
TGTGCCAGCAGCTTGTTGGGGGCAACTAATGAAAAACTGTTTTTT
CASSLLGATNEKLFF
>TRBV5-6|few|TRBD2|15|TRBJ2-3
TGTGCCAGCAGCGTAGGGACTAGCTTCTTAGATACGCAGTATTTT
CASSVGTSFLDTQYF
>TRBV28|-|TRBD2|16|TRBJ2-1
TGTGCCAGCAGCTTAGTAGAGCGGGGGACCTACAATGAGCAGTTCTTC
CASSLVERGTYNEQFF
>TRBV15|-|-|15|TRBJ2-7
TGTGCCACCAGCAGAGACAGGGGAAGGAACTACGAGCAGTACTTC
CATSRDRGRNYEQYF
>TRBV27|-|-|15|TRBJ1-2
TGTGCCAGCAGTTTATTCGCGTCAGCTAACTATGGCTACACCTTC
CASSLFASANYGYTF
>TRBV5-4|-|TRBD1|15|TRBJ1-1
TGTGCCAGCAGCTCCTACAGGGGCGCGAACACTGAAGCTTTCTTT
CASSSYRGANTEAFF
>TRBV27|few|-|15|TRBJ1-5
TGTGCCAGCAGTTGGTCCGGGCTGATAGATCAGCCCCAGCATTTT
CASSWSGLIDQPQHF
>TRBV7-2|-|TRBD2|16|TRBJ2-1
TGTGCCAGCAGCTTAGATTTGCGGGGGGGCCTAAATGAGCAGTTCTTC
CASSLDLRGGLNEQFF
>TRBV20-1|few|TRBD1|14|TRBJ1-1
TGCAGTGCTAGAGATCTCGGCAGGGGGACTGAAGCTTTCTTT
CSARDLGRGTEAFF
>TRBV4-1|-|TRBD2|13|TRBJ2-1
TGCGCCAGCAGCCAAGATAGGGGGACTAGTATGATCTTC
CASSQDRGTSMIF
>TRBV5-1|-|-|15|TRBJ1-2
TGCGCCAGCAGCTTGGCACGGGGGTTGAACTATGGCTACACCTTC
CASSLARGLNYGYTF
>TRBV7-3|once|-|13|TRBJ2-3
TGTGCCAGCAGTTCTAGTCGTCGGGATACGCAGTATTTT
CASSSSRRDTQYF
>TRBV2|many|TRBD1|14|TRBJ1-5
TGTGCCAGCAGTGGGACAGGGGGCAATCAGCCCCAGCATTTT
CASSGTGGNQPQHF